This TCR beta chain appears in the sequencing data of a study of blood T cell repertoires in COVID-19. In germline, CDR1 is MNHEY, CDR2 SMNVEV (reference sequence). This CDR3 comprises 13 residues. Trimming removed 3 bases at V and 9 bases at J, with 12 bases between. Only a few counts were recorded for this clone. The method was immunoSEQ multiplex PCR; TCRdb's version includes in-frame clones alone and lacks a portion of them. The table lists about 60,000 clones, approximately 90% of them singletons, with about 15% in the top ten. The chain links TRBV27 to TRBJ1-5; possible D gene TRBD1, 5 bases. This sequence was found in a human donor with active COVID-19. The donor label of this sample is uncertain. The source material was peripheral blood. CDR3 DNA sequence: TGTGCCAGCAGTTTTGGGGCTATATGGCCCCAGCATTTT. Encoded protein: CASSFGAIWPQHF.